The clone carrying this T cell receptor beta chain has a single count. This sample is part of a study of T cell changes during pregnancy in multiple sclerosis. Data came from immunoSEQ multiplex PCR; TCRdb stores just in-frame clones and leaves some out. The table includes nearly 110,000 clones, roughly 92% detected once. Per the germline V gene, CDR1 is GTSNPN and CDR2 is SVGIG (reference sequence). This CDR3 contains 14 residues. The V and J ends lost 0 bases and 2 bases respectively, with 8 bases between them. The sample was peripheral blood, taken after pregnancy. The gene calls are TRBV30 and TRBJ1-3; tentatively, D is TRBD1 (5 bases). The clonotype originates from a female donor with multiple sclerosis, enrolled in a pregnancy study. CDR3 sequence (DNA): TGTGCCTGGAGTGTTGGAGGGGCTGGAAACACCATATATTTT. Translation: CAWSVGGAGNTIYF.